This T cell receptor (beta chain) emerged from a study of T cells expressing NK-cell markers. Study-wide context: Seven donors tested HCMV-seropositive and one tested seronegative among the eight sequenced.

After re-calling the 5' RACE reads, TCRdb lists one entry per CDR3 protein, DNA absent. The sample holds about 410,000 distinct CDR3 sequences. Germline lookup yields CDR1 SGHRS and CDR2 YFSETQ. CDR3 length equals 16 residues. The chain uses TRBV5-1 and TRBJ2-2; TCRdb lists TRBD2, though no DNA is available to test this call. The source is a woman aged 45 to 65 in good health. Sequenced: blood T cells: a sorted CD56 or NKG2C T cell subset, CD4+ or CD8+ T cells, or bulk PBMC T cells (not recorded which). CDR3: CASRFRLAGDAGELFF.